This paragraph reports one TCR beta chain. In the original processing: Reference gene primer amplification gave estimated nucleated cell counts. The table came from immunoSEQ multiplex PCR; TCRdb's copy has only in-frame clones and leaves some out. V and J calls and clone size are given by that table; D and trimming were obtained from the DNA. The sample shows 300,000 to 450,000 clones, around 87% of them seen only once. Between the trimmed V and J ends, which lost 4 bases and 5 bases, there was a span of 14 bases. The CDR3 extends over 15 amino acids. Germline CDR1 reads SGHTA; CDR2 reads FQGNSA. The data originate from a study of blood T cell repertoires in COVID-19. Study background: Sites across the United States, Italy and Spain contributed samples from acute and convalescent COVID-19.

Patients of the Seattle cohort, enrolled during active infection, were followed longitudinally. The sequenced sample was peripheral blood. The chain uses TRBV7-2 and TRBJ1-4; D is undetermined. The source is a woman in her fifties or sixties with COVID-19, enrolled during active disease. The CDR3 protein is CASSSSGGPNEKLFF. The CDR3 DNA reads as TGTGCCAGCAGCTCCTCAGGCGGGCCCAATGAAAAACTGTTTTTT.